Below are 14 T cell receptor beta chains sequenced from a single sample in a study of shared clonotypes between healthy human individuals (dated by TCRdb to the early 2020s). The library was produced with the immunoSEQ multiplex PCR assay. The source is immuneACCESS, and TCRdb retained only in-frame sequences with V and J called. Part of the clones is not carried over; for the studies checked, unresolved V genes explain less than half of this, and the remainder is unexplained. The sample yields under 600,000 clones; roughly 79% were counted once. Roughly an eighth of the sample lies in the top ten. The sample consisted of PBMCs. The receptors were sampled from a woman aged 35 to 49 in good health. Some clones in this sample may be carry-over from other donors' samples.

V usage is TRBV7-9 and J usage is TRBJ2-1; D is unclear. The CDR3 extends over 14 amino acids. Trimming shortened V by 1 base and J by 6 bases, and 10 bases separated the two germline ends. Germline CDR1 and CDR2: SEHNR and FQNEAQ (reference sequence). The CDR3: CASSLGRAFNEQFF. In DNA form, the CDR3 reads TGTGCCAGCAGCTTAGGCCGGGCCTTCAATGAGCAGTTCTTC.

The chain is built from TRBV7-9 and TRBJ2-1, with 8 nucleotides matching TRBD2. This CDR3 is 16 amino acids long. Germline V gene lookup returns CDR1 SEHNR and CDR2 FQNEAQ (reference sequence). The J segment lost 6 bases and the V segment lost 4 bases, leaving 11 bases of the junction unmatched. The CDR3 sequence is CASSYAPGLGSNEQFF. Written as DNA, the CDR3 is TGTGCCAGCAGCTACGCCCCGGGACTAGGCTCCAATGAGCAGTTCTTC.

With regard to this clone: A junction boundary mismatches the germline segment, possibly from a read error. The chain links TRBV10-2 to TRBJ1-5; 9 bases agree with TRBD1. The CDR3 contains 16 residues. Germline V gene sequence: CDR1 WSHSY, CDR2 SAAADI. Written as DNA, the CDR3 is TGCGCCAGCAGTGAGTTAAAGGGACAGGGAAATCAGCACCAGCATTTT. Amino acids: CASSELKGQGNQHQHF.

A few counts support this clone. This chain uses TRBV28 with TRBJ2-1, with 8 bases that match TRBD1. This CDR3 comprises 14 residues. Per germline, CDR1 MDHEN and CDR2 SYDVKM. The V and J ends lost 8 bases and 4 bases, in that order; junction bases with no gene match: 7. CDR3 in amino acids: CASQDRERYNEQFF. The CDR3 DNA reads TGTGCCAGCCAGGACAGGGAGAGGTACAATGAGCAGTTCTTC.

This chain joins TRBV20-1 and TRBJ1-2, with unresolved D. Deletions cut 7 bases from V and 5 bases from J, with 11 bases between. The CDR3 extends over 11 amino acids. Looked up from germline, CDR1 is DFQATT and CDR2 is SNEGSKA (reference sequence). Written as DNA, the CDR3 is TGCAGTGTCAATAGGGCTTATGGCTACACCTTC. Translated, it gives CSVNRAYGYTF.

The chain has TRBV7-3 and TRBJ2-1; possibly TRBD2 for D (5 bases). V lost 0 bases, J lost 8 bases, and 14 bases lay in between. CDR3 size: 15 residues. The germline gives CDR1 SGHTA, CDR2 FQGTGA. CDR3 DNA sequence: TGTGCCAGCAGCTTAACACGTAGAGGGAGAGATGAGCAGTTCTTC. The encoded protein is CASSLTRRGRDEQFF.

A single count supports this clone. CDR3 DNA: TGTGCCAGCAGCCTAACAGGGGTAAACACTGAAGCTTTCTTT. Translation gives CASSLTGVNTEAFF. The V and J genes are TRBV7-6 and TRBJ1-1; 7 bases line up with TRBD1. V shed 5 bases, J shed 2 bases, and the junction held 5 bases outside the gene matches. Germline CDR1 is SGHVS and CDR2 is FNYEAQ. The CDR3 contains 14 residues.

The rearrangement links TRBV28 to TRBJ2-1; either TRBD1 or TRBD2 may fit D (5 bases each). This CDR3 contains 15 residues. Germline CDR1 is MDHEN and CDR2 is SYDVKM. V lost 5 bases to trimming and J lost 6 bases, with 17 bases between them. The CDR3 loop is CASSLRGATPNEQFF. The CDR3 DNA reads TGTGCCAGCAGTCTCCGGGGCGCAACCCCCAATGAGCAGTTCTTC.

The CDR3 DNA reads TGTGCCAGTAGTATAGGAATACTGTACAATGAGCAGTTCTTC. It codes for CASSIGILYNEQFF. V is TRBV19 and J is TRBJ2-1; D unclear. Trimming left V 1 base short and J 4 bases short, with 8 bases between. Germline values: CDR1 LNHDA, CDR2 SQIVND (reference sequence). This CDR3 comprises 14 residues.

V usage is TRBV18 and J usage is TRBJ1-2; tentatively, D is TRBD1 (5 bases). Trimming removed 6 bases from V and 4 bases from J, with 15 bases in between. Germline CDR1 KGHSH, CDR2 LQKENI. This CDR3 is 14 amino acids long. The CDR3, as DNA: TGTGCCAGCTCCCCGACAGAAAGTCTCTATGGCTACACCTTC. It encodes CASSPTESLYGYTF.

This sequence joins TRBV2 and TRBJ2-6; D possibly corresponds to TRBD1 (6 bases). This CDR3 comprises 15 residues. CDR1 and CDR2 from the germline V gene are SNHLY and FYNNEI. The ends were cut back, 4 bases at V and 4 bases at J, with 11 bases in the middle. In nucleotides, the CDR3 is TGTGCCAGCAGTGTCAGGGGCGGCGGGGCCAACGTCCTGACTTTC. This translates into CASSVRGGGANVLTF.

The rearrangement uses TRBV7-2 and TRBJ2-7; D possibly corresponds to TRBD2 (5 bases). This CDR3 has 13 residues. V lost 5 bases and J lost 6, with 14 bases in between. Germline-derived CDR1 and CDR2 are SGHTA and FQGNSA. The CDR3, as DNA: TGTGCCAGCAGCCCCGATTGGGGAGCCGAGCAGTACTTC. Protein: CASSPDWGAEQYF.

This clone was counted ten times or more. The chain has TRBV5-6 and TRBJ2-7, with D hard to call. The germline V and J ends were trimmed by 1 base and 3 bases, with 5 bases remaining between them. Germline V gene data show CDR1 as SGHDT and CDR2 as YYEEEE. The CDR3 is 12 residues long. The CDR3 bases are TGTGCCAGCAGCTTGAGGAGCTACGAGCAGTACTTC. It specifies CASSLRSYEQYF.

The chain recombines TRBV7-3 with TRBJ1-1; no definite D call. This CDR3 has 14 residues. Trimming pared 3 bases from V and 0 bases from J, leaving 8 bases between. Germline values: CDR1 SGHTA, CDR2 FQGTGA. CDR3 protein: CASSLTAMNTEAFF. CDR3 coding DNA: TGTGCCAGCAGCTTGACGGCGATGAACACTGAAGCTTTCTTT.